The text below deals with one T cell receptor beta chain. Its antigen is still unknown. The sample is drawn from a study of vaccination effects on CD4 cells after COVID-19. Sequencing was performed with immunoSEQ multiplex PCR; in TCRdb, only in-frame clones are kept and a portion is missing. The sample yields tens of thousands of clones, about 68% seen once. Expansion with viral peptide pools was applied to antigen-specific CD4+ T cells by the ViraFEST assay prior to sequencing. The culture ran for about 11 days, and then CD4+ T cells were isolated. The healthy vaccine recipients, who had no prior SARS-CoV-2 infection, showed negative nucleocapsid antibodies. General study results and limits: After vaccination, at late timepoints, clones induced by infection and by vaccine contracted markedly. The study, lacking early post-infection timepoints, had few convalescent patients. Healthy vaccinees' vaccine-induced clones included only 1 of 255 that recognized common cold coronaviruses.

The germline V gene encodes CDR1 MDHEN and CDR2 SYDVKM. The V and J ends lost 2 bases and 0 bases, in that order; junction bases with no gene match: 3. This CDR3 is built from 15 residues. This sequence joins TRBV28 and TRBJ1-1, with 7 bases matching TRBD1. The starting material was CD4+ T cells from PBMCs cultured with HCoV-NL63 spike peptides, obtained before COVID-19 vaccination. The source is a human donor who received a COVID-19 vaccine. In DNA form, the CDR3 reads TGTGCCAGCAGTTTAACAGGGGCCATGAACACTGAAGCTTTCTTT. The encoded protein is CASSLTGAMNTEAFF.